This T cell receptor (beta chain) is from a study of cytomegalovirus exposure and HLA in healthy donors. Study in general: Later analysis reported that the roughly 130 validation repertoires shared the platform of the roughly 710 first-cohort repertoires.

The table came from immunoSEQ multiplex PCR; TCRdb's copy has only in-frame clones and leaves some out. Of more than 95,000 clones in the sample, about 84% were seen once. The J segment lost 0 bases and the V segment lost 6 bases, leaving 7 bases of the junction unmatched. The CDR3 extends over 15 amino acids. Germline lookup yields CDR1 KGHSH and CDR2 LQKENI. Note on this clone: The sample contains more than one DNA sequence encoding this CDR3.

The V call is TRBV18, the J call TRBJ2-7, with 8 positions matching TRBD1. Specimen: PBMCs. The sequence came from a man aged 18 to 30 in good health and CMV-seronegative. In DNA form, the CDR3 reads TGTGCCAGCTCCCGTGACAGGGGTAGCTCCTACGAGCAGTACTTC. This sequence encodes CASSRDRGSSYEQYF.